This TCR beta chain is from a study of T cell responses to AZD1222 COVID-19 vaccine. General study results and limits: Only after the peak T cell response were repertoires sampled. The study identified only six AZD1222 recipients as seropositive at baseline. Rises in breadth and depth of Spike-specific TCRs came after two AZD1222 doses. Among vaccine-associated CD4 TCRs, coverage spanned spike, with dominance at 160-218 and 743-854.

The protocol was immunoSEQ multiplex PCR, while the TCRdb copy is restricted to in-frame clones and leaves out a portion. Among under 80,000 clones listed, 79% were seen once. CDR3 length equals 16 residues. CDR1 is LGHNA, CDR2 YNFKEQ, per germline. V shed 4 bases, J shed 7 bases, and the junction held 9 bases outside the gene matches. On this clone itself: As yet, its antigen is unknown.

The TCR comes from an adult in good health. Sequencing was performed on peripheral blood, taken on day 0 of MenACWY control vaccination. This chain joins TRBV4-2 and TRBJ2-7; TRBD2 matches 14 bases. The CDR3, as DNA: TGTGCCAGCAGCCCGGCCGGGACTAGCGGGAGCGGGGAGCAGTACTTC. It translates to CASSPAGTSGSGEQYF.